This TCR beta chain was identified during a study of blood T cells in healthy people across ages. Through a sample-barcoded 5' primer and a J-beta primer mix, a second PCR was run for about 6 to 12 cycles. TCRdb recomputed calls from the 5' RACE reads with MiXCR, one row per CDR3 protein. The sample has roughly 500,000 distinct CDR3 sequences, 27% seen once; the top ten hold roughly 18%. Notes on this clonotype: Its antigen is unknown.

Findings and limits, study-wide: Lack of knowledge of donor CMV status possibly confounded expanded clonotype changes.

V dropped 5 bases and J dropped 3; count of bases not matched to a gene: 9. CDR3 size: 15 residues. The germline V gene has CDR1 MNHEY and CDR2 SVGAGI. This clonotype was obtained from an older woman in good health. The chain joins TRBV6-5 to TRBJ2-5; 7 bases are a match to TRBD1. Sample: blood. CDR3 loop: CASSTGTDVKETQYF. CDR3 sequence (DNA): TGTGCCAGCAGTACCGGGACAGACGTTAAAGAGACCCAGTACTTC.